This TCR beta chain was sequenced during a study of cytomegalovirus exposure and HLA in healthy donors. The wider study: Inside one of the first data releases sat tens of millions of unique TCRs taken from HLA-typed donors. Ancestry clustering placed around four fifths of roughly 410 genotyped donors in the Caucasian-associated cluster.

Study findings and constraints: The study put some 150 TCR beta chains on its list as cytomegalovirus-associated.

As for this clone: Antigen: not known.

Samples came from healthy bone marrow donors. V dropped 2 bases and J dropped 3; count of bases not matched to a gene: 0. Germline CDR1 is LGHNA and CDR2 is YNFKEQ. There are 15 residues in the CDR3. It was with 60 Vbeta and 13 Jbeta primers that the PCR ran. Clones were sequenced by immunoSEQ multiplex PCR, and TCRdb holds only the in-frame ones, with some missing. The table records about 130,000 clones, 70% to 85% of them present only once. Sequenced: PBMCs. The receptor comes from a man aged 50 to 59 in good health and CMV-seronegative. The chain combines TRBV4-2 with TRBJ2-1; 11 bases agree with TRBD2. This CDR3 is CASSQTSGGYNEQFF. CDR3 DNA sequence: TGTGCCAGCAGCCAAACTAGCGGGGGCTACAATGAGCAGTTCTTC.